This is a list of T cell receptor beta chains from one sample in a study of lymphopenia after photon versus proton radiotherapy. Sequencing used immunoSEQ multiplex PCR; TCRdb keeps in-frame clones, though not all of them. The table has more than 25,000 clones, roughly 90% seen once. This specimen was peripheral blood, taken from a patient treated with proton-based radiotherapy. The receptors were sampled from a woman in her sixties or seventies with cholangiocarcinoma. Some clones in this sample may be carry-over from other donors' samples. Each CDR3 is given with its conserved first and last residue. A D gene is named only where the DNA matches it firmly.

d_call j_call v_call cdr3_aa cdr3_nt
. TRBJ2-5 TRBV19 CASSTTGGGETQYF TGTGCCAGTAGTACAACGGGGGGCGGGGAGACCCAGTACTTC
. TRBJ2-2 TRBV2 CASSLERQNTGELFF TGTGCCAGCTCCCTGGAGAGACAAAACACCGGGGAGCTGTTTTTT
. TRBJ2-3 TRBV18 CASSPQADTQYF TGTGCCAGCTCACCACAGGCAGATACGCAGTATTTT
TRBD1 TRBJ1-2 TRBV18 CASSNDRGGNYGYTF TGTGCCAGCTCAAACGACAGGGGAGGAAACTATGGCTACACCTTC
. TRBJ2-5 TRBV19 CASSGLLTGQETQYF TGTGCCAGTAGTGGGCTCCTCACGGGACAAGAGACCCAGTACTTC
TRBD2 TRBJ2-1 TRBV2 CASSARLAGGTEQFF TGTGCCAGCAGCGCAAGACTAGCGGGAGGTACTGAGCAGTTCTTC
TRBD1 TRBJ2-7 TRBV11-3 CASSLGPWTGDEQYF TGTGCCAGCAGCTTAGGGCCGTGGACAGGGGACGAGCAGTACTTC
TRBD1 TRBJ1-1 TRBV5-6 CASSLASAGGTEAFF TGTGCCAGCAGCTTGGCCTCAGCAGGGGGGACTGAAGCTTTCTTT
TRBD1 TRBJ1-1 TRBV7-9 CASSVQGRNTEAFF TGTGCCAGCAGCGTACAGGGGAGGAACACTGAAGCTTTCTTT
TRBD2 TRBJ2-5 TRBV7-2 CASSGSGGAGETQYF TGTGCCAGCAGCGGTAGCGGGGGGGCAGGGGAGACCCAGTACTTC
TRBD2 TRBJ2-1 TRBV5-4 CASSQTSGVYNEQFF TGTGCCAGCAGCCAGACTAGCGGGGTATACAATGAGCAGTTCTTC
. TRBJ1-1 TRBV7-9 CASSLGRPSTEAFF TGTGCCAGCAGCTTAGGGAGGCCTAGCACTGAAGCTTTCTTT
. TRBJ2-6 TRBV7-3 CASSSQSSGANVLTF TGTGCCAGCAGCTCCCAGAGCTCTGGGGCCAACGTCCTGACTTTC
. TRBJ2-5 TRBV7-3 CASSLNPAGETQYF TGTGCCAGCAGCTTAAATCCAGCTGGAGAGACCCAGTACTTC
. TRBJ2-3 TRBV5-1 CASSLGNGAWRDTQYF TGCGCCAGCAGCTTGGGGAACGGGGCATGGAGAGATACGCAGTATTTT
. TRBJ2-6 TRBV4-3 CASSQEVGANVLTF TGCGCCAGCAGCCAAGAGGTCGGGGCCAACGTCCTGACTTTC
. TRBJ2-1 TRBV11-2 CASSLTRGWGEQFF TGTGCCAGCAGCTTAACGAGGGGTTGGGGTGAGCAGTTCTTC
. TRBJ1-1 TRBV7-2 CASSSGRGTEAFF TGTGCCAGCAGCTCCGGCAGGGGCACTGAAGCTTTCTTT
. TRBJ2-1 TRBV2 CASSPTFPQFF TGTGCCAGCAGTCCTACATTTCCGCAGTTCTTC
TRBD1 TRBJ1-6 TRBV9 CASSDQGDSNSPLHF TGTGCCAGCAGCGACCAGGGGGACAGTAATTCACCCCTCCACTTT